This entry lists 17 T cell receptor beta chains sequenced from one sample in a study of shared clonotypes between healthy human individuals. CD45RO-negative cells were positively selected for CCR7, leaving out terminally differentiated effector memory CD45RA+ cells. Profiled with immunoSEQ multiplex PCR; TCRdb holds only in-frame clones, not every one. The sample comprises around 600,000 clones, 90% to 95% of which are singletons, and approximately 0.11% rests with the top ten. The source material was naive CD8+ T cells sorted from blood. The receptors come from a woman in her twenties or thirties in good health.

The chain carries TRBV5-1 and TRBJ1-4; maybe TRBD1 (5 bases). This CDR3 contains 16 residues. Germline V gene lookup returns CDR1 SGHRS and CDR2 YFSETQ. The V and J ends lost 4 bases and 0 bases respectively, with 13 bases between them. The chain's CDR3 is CASSKNARATNEKLFF. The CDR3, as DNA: TGCGCCAGCAGCAAAAACGCCAGGGCAACTAATGAAAAACTGTTTTTT.

The CDR3 coding sequence is TGTGCCAGCAGCACCATTATGGGGGACACCGGGGAGCTGTTTTTT. Its translation is CASSTIMGDTGELFF. This chain uses TRBV7-9 with TRBJ2-2; D is tentatively TRBD1 or TRBD2 (5 bases each). V gave up 5 bases and J gave up 3 bases, with 13 bases separating them. The CDR3 totals 15 residues. Per germline, CDR1 SEHNR and CDR2 FQNEAQ (reference sequence).

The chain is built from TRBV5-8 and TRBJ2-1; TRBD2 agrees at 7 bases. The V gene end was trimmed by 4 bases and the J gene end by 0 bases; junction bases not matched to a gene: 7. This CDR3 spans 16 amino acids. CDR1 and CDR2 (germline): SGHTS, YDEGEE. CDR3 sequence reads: CASSLPAGSSYNEQFF. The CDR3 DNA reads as TGTGCCAGCAGCCTCCCAGCGGGGAGCTCCTACAATGAGCAGTTCTTC.

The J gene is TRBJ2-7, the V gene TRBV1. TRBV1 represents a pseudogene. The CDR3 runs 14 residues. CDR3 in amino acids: CTSSRLWQPYEQYF. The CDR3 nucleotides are TGCACCAGCAGCCGCCTCTGGCAGCCCTACGAGCAGTACTTC.

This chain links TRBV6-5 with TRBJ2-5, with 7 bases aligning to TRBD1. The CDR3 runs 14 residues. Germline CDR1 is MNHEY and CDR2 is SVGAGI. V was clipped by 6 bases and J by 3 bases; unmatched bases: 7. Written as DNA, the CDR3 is TGTGCCAGCAGCCGGACAGGAGCTAAAGAGACCCAGTACTTC. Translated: CASSRTGAKETQYF.

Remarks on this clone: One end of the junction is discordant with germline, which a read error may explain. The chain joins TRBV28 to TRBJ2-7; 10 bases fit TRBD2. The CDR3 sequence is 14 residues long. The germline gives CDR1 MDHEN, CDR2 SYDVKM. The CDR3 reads CASIPSGSSHEQYF. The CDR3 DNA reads TGTGCCAGCATCCCTAGCGGGAGCTCCCACGAGCAGTACTTC. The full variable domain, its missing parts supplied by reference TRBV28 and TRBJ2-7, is DVKVTQSSRYLVKRTGEKVFLECVQDMDHENMFWYRQDPGLGLRLIYFSYDVKMKEKGDIPEGYSVSREKKERFSLILESASTNQTSMYLCASIPSGSSHEQYFGPGTRLTVT.

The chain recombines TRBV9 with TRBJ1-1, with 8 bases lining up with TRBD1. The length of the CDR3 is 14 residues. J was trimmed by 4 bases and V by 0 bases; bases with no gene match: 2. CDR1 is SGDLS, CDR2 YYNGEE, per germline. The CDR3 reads CASSVAQGATEAFF. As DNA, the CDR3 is TGTGCCAGCAGCGTAGCCCAGGGGGCCACTGAAGCTTTCTTT.

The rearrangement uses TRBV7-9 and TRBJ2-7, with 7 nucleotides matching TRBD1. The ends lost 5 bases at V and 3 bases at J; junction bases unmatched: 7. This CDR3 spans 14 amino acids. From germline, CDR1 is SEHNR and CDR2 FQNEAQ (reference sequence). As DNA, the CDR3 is TGTGCCAGCAGCCCTAGGGGGCAGGACTACGAGCAGTACTTC. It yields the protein CASSPRGQDYEQYF.

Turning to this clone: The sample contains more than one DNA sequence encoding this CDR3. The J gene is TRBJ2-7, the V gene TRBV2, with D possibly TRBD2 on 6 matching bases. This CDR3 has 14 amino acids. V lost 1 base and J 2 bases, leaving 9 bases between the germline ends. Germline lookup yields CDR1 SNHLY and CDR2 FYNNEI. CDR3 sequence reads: CASSEVGGAYEQYF. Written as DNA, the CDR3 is TGTGCCAGCAGTGAAGTGGGCGGGGCCTACGAGCAGTACTTC.

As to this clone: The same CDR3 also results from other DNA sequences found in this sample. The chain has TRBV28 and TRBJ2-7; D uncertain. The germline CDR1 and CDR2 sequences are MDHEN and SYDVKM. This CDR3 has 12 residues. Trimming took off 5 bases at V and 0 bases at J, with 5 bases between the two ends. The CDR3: CASSGYSYEQYF. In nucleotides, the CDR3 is TGTGCCAGCAGTGGCTACTCCTACGAGCAGTACTTC.

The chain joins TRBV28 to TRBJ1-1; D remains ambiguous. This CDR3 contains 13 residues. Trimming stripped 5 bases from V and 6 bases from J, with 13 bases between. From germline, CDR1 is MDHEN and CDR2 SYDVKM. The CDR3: CASSINVVAEAFF. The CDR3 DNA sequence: TGTGCCAGCAGTATCAATGTGGTGGCTGAAGCTTTCTTT.

The CDR3 loop reads CASSLATGMNTEAFF. CDR3 in DNA: TGTGCCAGCAGCTTGGCGACAGGGATGAACACTGAAGCTTTCTTT. The genes are TRBV7-9 and TRBJ1-1; 7 bases are a match to TRBD1. The CDR3 runs to 15 residues. Germline lookup yields CDR1 SEHNR and CDR2 FQNEAQ (reference sequence). Unmatched junction bases numbered 4, after V lost 3 bases and J lost 0 bases.

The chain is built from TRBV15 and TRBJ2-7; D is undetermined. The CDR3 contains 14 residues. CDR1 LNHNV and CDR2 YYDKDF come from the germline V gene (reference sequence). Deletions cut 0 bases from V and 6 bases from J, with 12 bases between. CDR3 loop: CATSRERSTGEQYF. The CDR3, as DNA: TGTGCCACCAGCAGAGAACGGTCTACCGGCGAGCAGTACTTC.

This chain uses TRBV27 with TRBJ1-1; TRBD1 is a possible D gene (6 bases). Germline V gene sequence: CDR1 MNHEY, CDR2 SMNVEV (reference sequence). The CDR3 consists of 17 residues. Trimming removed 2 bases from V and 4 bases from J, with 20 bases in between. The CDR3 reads CASSLIPRGGIGTEAFF. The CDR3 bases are TGTGCCAGCAGTTTAATCCCGAGGGGGGGGATCGGCACTGAAGCTTTCTTT.

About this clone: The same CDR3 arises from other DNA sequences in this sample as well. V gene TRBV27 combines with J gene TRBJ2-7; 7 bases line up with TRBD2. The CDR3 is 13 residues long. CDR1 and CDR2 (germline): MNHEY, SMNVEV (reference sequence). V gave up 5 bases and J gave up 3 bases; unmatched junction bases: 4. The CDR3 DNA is TGTGCCAGCAGTCCGGGGACTAACTACGAGCAGTACTTC. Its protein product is CASSPGTNYEQYF.

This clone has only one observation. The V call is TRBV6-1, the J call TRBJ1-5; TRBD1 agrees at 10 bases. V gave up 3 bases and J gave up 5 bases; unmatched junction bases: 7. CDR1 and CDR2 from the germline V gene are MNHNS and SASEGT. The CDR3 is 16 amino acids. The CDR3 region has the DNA TGTGCCAGCAGTGACCTGGGACAGGGGACATATCAGCCCCAGCATTTT. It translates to CASSDLGQGTYQPQHF.

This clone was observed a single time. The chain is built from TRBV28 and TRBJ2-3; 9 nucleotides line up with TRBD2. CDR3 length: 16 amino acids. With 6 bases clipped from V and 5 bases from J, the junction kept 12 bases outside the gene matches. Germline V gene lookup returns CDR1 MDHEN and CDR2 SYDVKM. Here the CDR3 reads CASSLNSGRIIDTQYF. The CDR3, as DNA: TGTGCCAGCAGCCTTAATAGCGGGAGAATAATAGATACGCAGTATTTT.